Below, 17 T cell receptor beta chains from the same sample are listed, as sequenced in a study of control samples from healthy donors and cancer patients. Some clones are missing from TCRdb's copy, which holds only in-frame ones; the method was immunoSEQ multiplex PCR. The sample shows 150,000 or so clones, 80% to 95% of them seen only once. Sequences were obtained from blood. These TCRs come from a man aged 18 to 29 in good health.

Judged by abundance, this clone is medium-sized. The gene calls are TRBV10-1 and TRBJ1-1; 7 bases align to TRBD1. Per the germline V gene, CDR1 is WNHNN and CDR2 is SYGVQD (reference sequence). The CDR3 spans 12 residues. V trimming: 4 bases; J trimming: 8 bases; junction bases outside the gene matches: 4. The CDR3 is CASSGDSREAFF. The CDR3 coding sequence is TGCGCCAGCAGTGGGGACAGCCGAGAAGCTTTCTTT.

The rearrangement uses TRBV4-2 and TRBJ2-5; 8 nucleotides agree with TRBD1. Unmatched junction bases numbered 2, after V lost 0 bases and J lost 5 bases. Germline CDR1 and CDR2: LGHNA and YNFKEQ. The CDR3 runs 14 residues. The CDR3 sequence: CASSQDYRGETQYF. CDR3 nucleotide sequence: TGTGCCAGCAGCCAAGATTACAGGGGGGAGACCCAGTACTTC.

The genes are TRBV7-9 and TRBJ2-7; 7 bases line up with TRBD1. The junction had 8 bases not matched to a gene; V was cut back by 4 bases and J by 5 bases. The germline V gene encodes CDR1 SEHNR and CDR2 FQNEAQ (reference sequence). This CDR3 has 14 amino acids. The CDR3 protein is CASSSRTGSNEQYF. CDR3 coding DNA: TGTGCCAGCAGCTCGAGGACAGGTTCGAACGAGCAGTACTTC. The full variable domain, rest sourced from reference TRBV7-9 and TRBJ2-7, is DTGVSQNPRHKITKRGQNVTFRCDPISEHNRLYWYRQTLGQGPEFLTYFQNEAQLEKSRLLSDRFSAERPKGSFSTLEIQRTEQGDSAMYLCASSSRTGSNEQYFGPGTRLTVT.

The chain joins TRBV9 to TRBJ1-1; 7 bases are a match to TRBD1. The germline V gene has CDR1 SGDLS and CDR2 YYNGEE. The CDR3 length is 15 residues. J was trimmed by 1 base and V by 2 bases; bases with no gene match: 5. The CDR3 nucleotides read TGTGCCAGCAGCGTCACCGGGACAGCGAACACTGAAGCTTTCTTT. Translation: CASSVTGTANTEAFF.

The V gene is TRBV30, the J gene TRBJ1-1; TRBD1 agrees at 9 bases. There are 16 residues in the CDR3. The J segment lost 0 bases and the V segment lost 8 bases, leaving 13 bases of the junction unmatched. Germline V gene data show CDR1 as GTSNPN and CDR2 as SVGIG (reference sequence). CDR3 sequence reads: CAGGQGKIGMNTEAFF. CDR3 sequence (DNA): TGTGCCGGAGGACAGGGGAAAATTGGAATGAACACTGAAGCTTTCTTT.

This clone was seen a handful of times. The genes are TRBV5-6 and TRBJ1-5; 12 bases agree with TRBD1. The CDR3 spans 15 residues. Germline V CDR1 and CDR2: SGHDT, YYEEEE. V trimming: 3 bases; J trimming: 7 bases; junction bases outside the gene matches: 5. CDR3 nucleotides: TGTGCCAGCAGCTGGTCCGGGACAGGGGGCCAGCCCCAGCATTTT. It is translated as CASSWSGTGGQPQHF.

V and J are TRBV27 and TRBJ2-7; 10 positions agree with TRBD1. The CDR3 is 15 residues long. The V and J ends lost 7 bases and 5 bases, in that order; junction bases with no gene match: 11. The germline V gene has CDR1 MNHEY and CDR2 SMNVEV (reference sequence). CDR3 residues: CASTGLGQGSNEQYF. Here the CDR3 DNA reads TGTGCCAGCACAGGGTTGGGACAGGGGTCCAACGAGCAGTACTTC.

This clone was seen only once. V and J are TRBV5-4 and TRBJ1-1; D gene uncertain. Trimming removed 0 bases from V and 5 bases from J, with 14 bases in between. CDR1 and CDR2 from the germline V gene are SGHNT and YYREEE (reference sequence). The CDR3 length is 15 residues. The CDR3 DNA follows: TGTGCCAGCAGCTTGGTTCAGGACTTGGGGACTGAAGCTTTCTTT. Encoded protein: CASSLVQDLGTEAFF.

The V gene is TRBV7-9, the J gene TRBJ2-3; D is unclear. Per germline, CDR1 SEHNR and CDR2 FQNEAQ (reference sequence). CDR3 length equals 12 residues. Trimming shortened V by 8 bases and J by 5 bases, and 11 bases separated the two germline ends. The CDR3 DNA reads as TGTGCCAGCGGACGTATGGGAGATACGCAGTATTTT. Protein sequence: CASGRMGDTQYF.

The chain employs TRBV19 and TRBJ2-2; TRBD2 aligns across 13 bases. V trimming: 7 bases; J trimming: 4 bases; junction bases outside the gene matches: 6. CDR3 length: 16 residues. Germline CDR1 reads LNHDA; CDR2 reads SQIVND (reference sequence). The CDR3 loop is CASTPRTSGGTGELFF. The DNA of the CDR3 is TGTGCCAGTACTCCTAGGACTAGCGGGGGCACCGGGGAGCTGTTTTTT.

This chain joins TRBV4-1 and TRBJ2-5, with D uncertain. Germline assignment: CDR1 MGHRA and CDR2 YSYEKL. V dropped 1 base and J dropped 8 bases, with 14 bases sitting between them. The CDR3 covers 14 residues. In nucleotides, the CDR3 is TGCGCCAGCAGCCAAGTATGGGGTCCAGGCACCCAGTACTTC. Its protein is CASSQVWGPGTQYF.

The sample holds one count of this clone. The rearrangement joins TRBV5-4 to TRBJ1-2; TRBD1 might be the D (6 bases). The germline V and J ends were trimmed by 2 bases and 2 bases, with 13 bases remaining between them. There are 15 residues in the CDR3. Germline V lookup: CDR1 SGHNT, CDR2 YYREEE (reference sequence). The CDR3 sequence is CASSFRGGSNYGYTF. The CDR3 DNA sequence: TGTGCCAGCAGCTTTAGGGGGGGATCCAACTATGGCTACACCTTC.

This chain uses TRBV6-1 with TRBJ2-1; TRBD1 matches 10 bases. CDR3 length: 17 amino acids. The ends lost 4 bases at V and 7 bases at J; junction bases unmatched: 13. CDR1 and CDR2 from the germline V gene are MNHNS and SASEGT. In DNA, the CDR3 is TGTGCCAGCAGTGCCCGCAGCGGAGACAGGGGGCGAAATGAGCAGTTCTTC. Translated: CASSARSGDRGRNEQFF.

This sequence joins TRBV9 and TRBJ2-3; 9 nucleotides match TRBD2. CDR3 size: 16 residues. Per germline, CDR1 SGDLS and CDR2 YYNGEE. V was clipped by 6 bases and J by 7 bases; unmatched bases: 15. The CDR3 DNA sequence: TGTGCCAGCATTCCCCTCGGCGGGGGGGCTCTTAATACGCAGTATTTT. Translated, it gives CASIPLGGGALNTQYF.

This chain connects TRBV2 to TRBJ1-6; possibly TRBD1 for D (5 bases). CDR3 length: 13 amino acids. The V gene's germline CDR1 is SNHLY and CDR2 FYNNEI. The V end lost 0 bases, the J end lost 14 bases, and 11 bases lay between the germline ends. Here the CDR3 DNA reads TGTGCCAGCAGTGAAGCGCTTCGGGGGGCCCTCCACTTT. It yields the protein CASSEALRGALHF.

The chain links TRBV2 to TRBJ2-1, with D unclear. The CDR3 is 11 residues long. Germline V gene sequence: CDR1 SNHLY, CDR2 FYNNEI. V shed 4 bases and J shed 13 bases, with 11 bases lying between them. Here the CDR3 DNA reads TGTGCCAGCAGTGCTAATGGACCCCAGTTCTTC. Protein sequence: CASSANGPQFF.

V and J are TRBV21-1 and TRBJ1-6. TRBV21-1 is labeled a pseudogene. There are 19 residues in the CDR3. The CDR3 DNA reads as TGTGCCAGCAGCCACTACGAAGGCAGGCTGAGCTCCTATAATTCACCCCTCCACTTT. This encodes CASSHYEGRLSSYNSPLHF.